A single sample gave rise to the 4 T cell receptor beta chains below, sequenced in a study of PD-1 blockade in mismatch repair-deficient tumors. Clones were read by immunoSEQ multiplex PCR, and TCRdb kept only the in-frame ones, dropping some. Here the sample spans around 25,000 clones, about 83% being singletons. This material consisted of peripheral blood, taken 12 weeks after starting pembrolizumab. These receptors were taken from an adult with mismatch repair-deficient cancer.

This clone was counted only a few times. The J gene is TRBJ2-7, the V gene TRBV7-9; D may be TRBD1 or TRBD2 (5 bases each). The CDR3 totals 15 residues. In germline, CDR1 is SEHNR, CDR2 FQNEAQ (reference sequence). The ends were cut back, 7 bases at V and 3 bases at J, with 19 bases in the middle. The CDR3 DNA reads TGTGCCAGCACAGGGAGTGGGGGACCAAACTACGAGCAGTACTTC. Its protein product is CASTGSGGPNYEQYF.

This clone was observed a handful of times. The rearrangement joins TRBV2 to TRBJ2-7; TRBD1 agrees at 10 bases. Looked up from germline, CDR1 is SNHLY and CDR2 is FYNNEI. Trimming cost V 9 bases and J 5 bases; bases outside gene matches: 1. This CDR3 is built from 11 residues. For the CDR3, the DNA is TGTGCCAGGGGACAGGGGCACGAGCAGTACTTC. Translated: CARGQGHEQYF.

In this sample, this clone turned up a few times. V is TRBV9 and J is TRBJ1-4; 9 bases are a match to TRBD1. Germline V CDR1 and CDR2: SGDLS, YYNGEE. With V trimmed by 0 bases and J by 5 bases, 5 bases remained unmatched. There are 16 residues in the CDR3. CDR3 region: CASSVGFGQGNEKLFF. In DNA form, the CDR3 reads TGTGCCAGCAGCGTAGGCTTTGGACAGGGGAATGAAAAACTGTTTTTT.

The chain has TRBV6-4 and TRBJ2-3; no firm D call. This CDR3 is built from 13 residues. Trimming removed 2 bases at V and 5 bases at J, with 8 bases between. CDR1 and CDR2 from the germline V gene are MRHNA and SNTAGT. DNA for the CDR3: TGTGCCAGCAGTGACCAACAAGGAGATACGCAGTATTTT. This gives the protein CASSDQQGDTQYF.